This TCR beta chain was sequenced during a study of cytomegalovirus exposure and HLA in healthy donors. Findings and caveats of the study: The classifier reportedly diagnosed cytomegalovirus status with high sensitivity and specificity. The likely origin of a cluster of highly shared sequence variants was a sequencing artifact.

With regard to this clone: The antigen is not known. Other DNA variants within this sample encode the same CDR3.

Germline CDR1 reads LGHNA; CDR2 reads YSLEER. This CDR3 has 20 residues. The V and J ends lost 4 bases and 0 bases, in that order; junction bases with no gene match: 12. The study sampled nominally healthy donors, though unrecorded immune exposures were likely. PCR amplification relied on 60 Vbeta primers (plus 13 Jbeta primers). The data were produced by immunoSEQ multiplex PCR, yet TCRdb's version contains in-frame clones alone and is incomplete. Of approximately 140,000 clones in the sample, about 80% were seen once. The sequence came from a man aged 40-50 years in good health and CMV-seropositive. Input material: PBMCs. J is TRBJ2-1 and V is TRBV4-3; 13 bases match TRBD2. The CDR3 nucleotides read TGCGCCAGCAGCCTCCGACTAGCGGGAGGAACTTGGAGCTCCTACAATGAGCAGTTCTTC. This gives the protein CASSLRLAGGTWSSYNEQFF.